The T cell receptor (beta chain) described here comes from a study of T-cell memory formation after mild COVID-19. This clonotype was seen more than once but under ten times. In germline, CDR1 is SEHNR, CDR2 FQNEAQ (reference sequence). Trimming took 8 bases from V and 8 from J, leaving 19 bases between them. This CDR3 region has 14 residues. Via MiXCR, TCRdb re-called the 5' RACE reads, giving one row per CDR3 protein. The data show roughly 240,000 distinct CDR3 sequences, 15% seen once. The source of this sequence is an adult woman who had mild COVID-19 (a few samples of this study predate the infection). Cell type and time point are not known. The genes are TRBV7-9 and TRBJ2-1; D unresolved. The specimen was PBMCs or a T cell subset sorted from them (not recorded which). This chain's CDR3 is CASVPGTSVHEQFF. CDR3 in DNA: TGTGCCAGCGTCCCGGGCACGAGTGTACATGAGCAGTTCTTC.